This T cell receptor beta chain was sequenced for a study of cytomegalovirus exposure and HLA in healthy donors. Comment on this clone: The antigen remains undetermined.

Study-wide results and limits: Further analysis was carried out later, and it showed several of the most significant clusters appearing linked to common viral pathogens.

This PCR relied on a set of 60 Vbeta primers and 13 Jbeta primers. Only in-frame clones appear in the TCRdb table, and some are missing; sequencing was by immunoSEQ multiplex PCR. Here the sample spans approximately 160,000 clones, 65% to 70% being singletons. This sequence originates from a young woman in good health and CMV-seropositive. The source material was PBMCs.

In DNA form, the CDR3 reads TGTGCCAGCTCACCCCGACAGGGTGTCACAGATACGCAGTATTTT. Its translation: CASSPRQGVTDTQYF. The V and J genes are TRBV18 and TRBJ2-3; 7 bases are shared with TRBD1. The germline gives CDR1 KGHSH, CDR2 LQKENI. The V segment lost 3 bases and the J segment 2 bases; nucleotides outside the gene matches: 5. The CDR3 consists of 15 residues.